Listed here are 5 T cell receptor beta chains from one sample, sequenced in a study of radiotherapy plus CTLA-4 blockade in lung cancer. Libraries were prepared by immunoSEQ multiplex PCR; TCRdb keeps only in-frame clonotypes and omits some of them. The sample holds some 90,000 clones, less than 90% seen once. Sequenced here: peripheral blood, sampled from a patient treated with radiotherapy plus ipilimumab. These receptors were taken from a human donor with non-small cell lung cancer who had stable disease on radiotherapy plus ipilimumab.

The J gene is TRBJ2-3, the V gene TRBV9; the match to TRBD1 covers 9 bases. CDR3 length equals 17 residues. CDR1 SGDLS and CDR2 YYNGEE come from the germline V gene. The V segment lost 0 bases and the J segment 4 bases; nucleotides outside the gene matches: 9. CDR3 sequence reads: CASSVEGTGSPADTQYF. The DNA of the CDR3 is TGTGCCAGCAGCGTAGAGGGGACAGGGTCCCCTGCAGATACGCAGTATTTT.

This chain joins TRBV6-5 and TRBJ1-2; D not resolved. The CDR3 length is 11 residues. V lost 6 bases and J 3 bases, leaving 5 bases between the germline ends. CDR1 is MNHEY and CDR2 is SVGAGI in the germline V gene. CDR3 DNA sequence: TGTGCCAGCAGGCAGGACTATGGCTACACCTTC. Translating gives CASRQDYGYTF.

The chain recombines TRBV7-9 with TRBJ1-2, with TRBD1 identical over 7 bases. Germline trimming cut 2 bases from V and 5 bases from J; bases unmatched to any gene: 2. Germline-derived CDR1 and CDR2 are SEHNR and FQNEAQ (reference sequence). The CDR3 spans 13 residues. DNA of the CDR3: TGTGCCAGCAGCTTAAGGACAGGTTATGGCTACACCTTC. Residues: CASSLRTGYGYTF. Full variable domain (missing parts from reference TRBV7-9 and TRBJ1-2): DTGVSQNPRHKITKRGQNVTFRCDPISEHNRLYWYRQTLGQGPEFLTYFQNEAQLEKSRLLSDRFSAERPKGSFSTLEIQRTEQGDSAMYLCASSLRTGYGYTFGSGTRLTVV.

The chain has TRBV11-1 and TRBJ2-1; 10 nucleotides agree with TRBD2. V shed 8 bases, J shed 5 bases, and the junction held 12 bases outside the gene matches. CDR1 is SGHAT, CDR2 FQDESV, per germline (reference sequence). This CDR3 spans 16 amino acids. CDR3 protein: CASSEGSGGLDNEQFF. CDR3 coding DNA: TGTGCCAGCTCCGAGGGTAGCGGGGGGTTAGACAATGAGCAGTTCTTC.

V gene TRBV6-5 combines with J gene TRBJ1-2; no firm D call. The CDR3 length is 13 residues. Trimming left V 6 bases short and J 2 bases short, with 10 bases between. Per the germline V gene, CDR1 is MNHEY and CDR2 is SVGAGI. The CDR3 DNA is TGTGCCAGCAGAACCGACACGAACTATGGCTACACCTTC. This translates into CASRTDTNYGYTF.